The rows below give T cell receptor beta chains drawn from one sample of a study of CD4 T cells in relation to SARS-CoV-2 and coronaviruses. Data came from immunoSEQ multiplex PCR; TCRdb stores just in-frame clones and leaves some out. Among some 65,000 clones listed, around 87% were seen once. What was sequenced was memory CD4+ T cells from PBMCs. The receptors were sampled from a human donor in good health. The CDR3 runs from the conserved cysteine through the conserved F or W. The order of the fields is V gene, J gene, D gene, clone size, CDR3 DNA, CDR3 protein. A D gene is named only where the DNA matches it firmly. Not all rows give a size; the values are once, few, many and, for expanded clones, a class.

>TRBV7-3|TRBJ2-3|-|once
TGTGCCAGCAGCCCAGGGCGTAGCACAGATACGCAGTATTTT
CASSPGRSTDTQYF
>TRBV5-1|TRBJ1-1|-|-
TGCGCCAGCAGCATGGGACACGGGACTGAAGCTTTCTTT
CASSMGHGTEAFF
>TRBV5-1|TRBJ1-2|-|-
TGCGCCAGCAGCCCTGACCCGACAGGAAACTATGGCTACACCTTC
CASSPDPTGNYGYTF
>TRBV19|TRBJ1-5|TRBD1|-
TGTGCCAGTAACAGACAGGGGGCGCGGATTTCCCAGCCCCAGCATTTT
CASNRQGARISQPQHF
>TRBV10-1|TRBJ2-2|-|-
TGCGCCAGCAGTGAGGGGCTAGTTAAGGGCACCGGGGAGCTGTTTTTT
CASSEGLVKGTGELFF
>TRBV9|TRBJ2-7|-|-
TGTGCCAGCAGCCCCACCGGACAGACCTACGAGCAGTACTTC
CASSPTGQTYEQYF
>TRBV7-9|TRBJ2-1|-|-
TGTGCCAGCAGCTCGCCCCGGTTCGACAATGAGCAGTTCTTC
CASSSPRFDNEQFF
>TRBV6-5|TRBJ1-3|-|-
TGTGCCAGCGGGGGGACATCCGGAAACACCATATATTTT
CASGGTSGNTIYF
>TRBV18|TRBJ2-5|-|-
TGTGCCAGCTCAACTCAAGAAGAGACCCAGTACTTC
CASSTQEETQYF
>TRBV5-1|TRBJ1-2|-|-
TGCGCCAGCTTTGGGAACAGGGACCATGGCTACACCTTC
CASFGNRDHGYTF
>TRBV20-1|TRBJ1-6|-|-
TGCAGTGCTAGTGGGGCGTCCTATAATTCACCCCTCCACTTT
CSASGASYNSPLHF
>TRBV5-4|TRBJ2-7|TRBD1|-
TGTGCCAGCAGCCCAGGGGGCCAGTACGAGCAGTACTTC
CASSPGGQYEQYF
>TRBV5-1|TRBJ2-5|-|-
TGCGCCAGCAGTGGCGCGGAGCTCCAAGAGACCCAGTACTTC
CASSGAELQETQYF
>TRBV6-1|TRBJ1-2|-|-
TGTGCCAGCAGTGAAGGGTTATATGGCTACACCTTC
CASSEGLYGYTF
>TRBV18|TRBJ1-6|-|-
TGTGCCAGCTCACCATCGGACAGTCGGCTCCTCCACTTT
CASSPSDSRLLHF
>TRBV7-3|TRBJ1-1|-|-
TGTGCCAGCAGCTTAAGGCAGGGGACTGAAGCTTTCTTT
CASSLRQGTEAFF
>TRBV29-1|TRBJ1-4|-|-
TGCAGCGCCCGAAGGTCGGCTAATGAAAAACTGTTTTTT
CSARRSANEKLFF
>TRBV5-1|TRBJ2-5|-|-
TGCGCCAGCAATCCCTTTCAGGGGAGCGAAGAGACCCAGTACTTC
CASNPFQGSEETQYF
>TRBV7-9|TRBJ1-6|-|-
TGTGCCAGCAGCTTAGATACAGGGTCACCCCTCCACTTT
CASSLDTGSPLHF
>TRBV12-5|TRBJ2-1|TRBD1|-
TGTGCTAGTGGTTTGGTAAGACAGGGGGTCTACAATGAGCAGTTCTTC
CASGLVRQGVYNEQFF
>TRBV5-1|TRBJ2-1|-|-
TGCGCCAGCAGCTTGGAAGGCAATGAGCAGTTCTTC
CASSLEGNEQFF
>TRBV27|TRBJ1-6|-|-
TGTGCCAGCAGTTTAGATGTAGTCGGACGAAGCAGGTCACCCCTCCACTTT
CASSLDVVGRSRSPLHF
>TRBV21-1|TRBJ2-3|-|once
TGTGCCAGCAGCAAAGATCAGGACCCCACAGATACGCAGTATTTT
CASSKDQDPTDTQYF
>TRBV6-5|TRBJ1-1|-|-
TGTGCCAGCAACCGGAACACTGAAGCTTTCTTT
CASNRNTEAFF
>TRBV28|TRBJ1-5|TRBD1|-
TGTGCCAGCCGACAGGGGGGCAATCAGCCCCAGCATTTT
CASRQGGNQPQHF
>TRBV2|TRBJ2-3|TRBD2|-
TGTGCCAGCAGTGGGAACGGGGGGGCCACTACGCAGTATTTT
CASSGNGGATTQYF
>TRBV6-5|TRBJ2-3|-|-
TGTGCCAGCAGTCCTAGCACAGATACGCAGTATTTT
CASSPSTDTQYF
>TRBV5-1|TRBJ2-3|-|-
TGCGCCAGCAGCTTGCAGGGGCACCCCTCCGATACGCAGTATTTT
CASSLQGHPSDTQYF
>TRBV5-4|TRBJ2-7|-|-
TGTGCCAGCAGCTCAGGGAAAGGGCCCTACGAGCAGTACTTC
CASSSGKGPYEQYF
>TRBV12-3/TRBV12-4|TRBJ2-5|-|-
TGTGCCAGCAGTTTTCTCAGTGAGGAGACCCAGTACTTC
CASSFLSEETQYF
>TRBV3-1/TRBV3-2|TRBJ1-4|-|-
TGTGCCAGCAGCCAGTCCTCTCCGGGCCAGGGGAGTGAAAAACTGTTTTTT
CASSQSSPGQGSEKLFF
>TRBV4-1|TRBJ1-5|-|few
TGCGCCAGCAGCCAAGCCCATAATCAGCCCCAGCATTTT
CASSQAHNQPQHF
>TRBV5-1|TRBJ2-7|-|-
TGCGCCAGCAGCTTGGAAGCCAGCTCCTACGAGCAGTACTTC
CASSLEASSYEQYF
>TRBV2|TRBJ1-4|-|-
TGTGCCAGCATCCTCCGCCCGGCCGGGACCTTTAATGAAAAACTGTTTTTT
CASILRPAGTFNEKLFF
>TRBV7-9|TRBJ2-6|-|-
TGTGCCAGCACCATCGACAGCTCTGGGGCCAACGTCCTGACTTTC
CASTIDSSGANVLTF
>TRBV7-6|TRBJ1-1|-|-
TGTGCCAGCAGCTCGTCTGCATACAGGGCTACTGAAGCTTTCTTT
CASSSSAYRATEAFF
>TRBV15|TRBJ2-3|-|-
TGTGCCTCCACCTGGTACGGCACAGATACGCAGTATTTT
CASTWYGTDTQYF
>TRBV5-1|TRBJ2-7|-|-
TGCGCCAGCAGAATAGAAAGCTCCTACGAGCAGTACTTC
CASRIESSYEQYF
>TRBV7-2|TRBJ1-2|TRBD1|-
TGTGCCAGCAGCTTAGTTGTTGGGGGGACAGATTTCTATGGCTACACCTTC
CASSLVVGGTDFYGYTF
>TRBV2|TRBJ1-6|-|-
TGTGCCAGCAGTGAAGCCAGCCATTATAATTCACCCCTCCACTTT
CASSEASHYNSPLHF
>TRBV14|TRBJ1-5|-|-
TGTGCCAGCAGCCAAGATAATAGGAATCAGCCCCAGCATTTT
CASSQDNRNQPQHF